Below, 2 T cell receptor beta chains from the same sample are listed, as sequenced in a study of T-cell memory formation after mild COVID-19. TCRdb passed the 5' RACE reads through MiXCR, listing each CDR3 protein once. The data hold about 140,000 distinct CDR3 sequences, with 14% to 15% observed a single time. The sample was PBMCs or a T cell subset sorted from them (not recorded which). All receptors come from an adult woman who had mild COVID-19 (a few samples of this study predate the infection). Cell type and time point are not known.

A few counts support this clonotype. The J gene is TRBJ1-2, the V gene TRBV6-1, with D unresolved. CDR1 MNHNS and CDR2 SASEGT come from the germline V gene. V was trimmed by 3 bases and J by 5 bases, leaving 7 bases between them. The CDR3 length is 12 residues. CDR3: CASSDSGYGYTF. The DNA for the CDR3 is TGTGCCAGCAGTGATTCAGGATATGGCTACACCTTC.

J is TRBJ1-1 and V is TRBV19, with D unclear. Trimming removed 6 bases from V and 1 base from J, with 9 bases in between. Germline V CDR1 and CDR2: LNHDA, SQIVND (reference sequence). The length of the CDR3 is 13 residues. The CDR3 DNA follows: TGTGCCAGTAGCAGGACCAGGAACACTGAAGCTTTCTTT. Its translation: CASSRTRNTEAFF.